One sample yielded the 13 T cell receptor beta chains listed below, sequenced in a study of cytomegalovirus exposure and HLA in healthy donors. Amplification used 60 Vbeta primers and 13 Jbeta primers. The method was immunoSEQ multiplex PCR; TCRdb's version includes in-frame clones alone and lacks a portion of them. The sample gives 95,000 to 150,000 clones, 73% of which show up once; around 3.9% is in the top ten. Source material: PBMCs. All receptors come from a middle-aged woman in good health and CMV-seronegative.

This clone was recorded only once. V and J are TRBV10-3 and TRBJ2-5, with TRBD2 identical over 11 bases. The CDR3 has 15 amino acids. With 5 bases clipped from V and 5 bases from J, the junction kept 7 bases outside the gene matches. Germline V gene data show CDR1 as ENHRY and CDR2 as SYGVKD. CDR3 nucleotides: TGTGCCATCAGTCTAGCGGGGGGCCGGGGGGAGACCCAGTACTTC. It is translated as CAISLAGGRGETQYF.

This sequence joins TRBV28 and TRBJ1-5, with 10 bases aligning to TRBD1. Unmatched junction bases numbered 5, after V lost 3 bases and J lost 0 bases. Germline CDR1 and CDR2: MDHEN and SYDVKM. CDR3 length: 17 residues. The CDR3 sequence is CASSLSTGGPSNQPQHF. CDR3 in DNA: TGTGCCAGCAGTTTGTCGACAGGGGGCCCTAGCAATCAGCCCCAGCATTTT. Using reference TRBV28 and TRBJ1-5 for the parts outside the CDR3, the full variable domain is DVKVTQSSRYLVKRTGEKVFLECVQDMDHENMFWYRQDPGLGLRLIYFSYDVKMKEKGDIPEGYSVSREKKERFSLILESASTNQTSMYLCASSLSTGGPSNQPQHFGDGTRLSIL.

The chain uses TRBV5-4 and TRBJ2-7, with D possibly being TRBD1 (6 bases). Germline V gene sequence: CDR1 SGHNT, CDR2 YYREEE (reference sequence). The CDR3 sequence is 13 residues long. Trimming removed 4 bases from V and 3 bases from J, with 11 bases in between. The CDR3 spells CASSPRGVYEQYF. Here the CDR3 DNA reads TGTGCCAGCAGCCCCAGGGGAGTCTACGAGCAGTACTTC.

The table lists this clone with a few counts. V is TRBV9 and J is TRBJ1-6; tentative D call: TRBD1 (6 bases). Germline V gene sequence: CDR1 SGDLS, CDR2 YYNGEE. This CDR3 has 16 amino acids. V dropped 1 base and J dropped 6 bases, with 14 bases sitting between them. CDR3 loop: CASSVFGGGGNSPLHF. Here the CDR3 DNA reads TGTGCCAGCAGCGTATTCGGAGGGGGGGGTAATTCACCCCTCCACTTT.

Remarks on this clone: A junction end diverges from the germline sequence, so it may reflect a read error. The chain recombines TRBV7-7 with TRBJ2-7, with a weak D call TRBD2 (5 bases). Germline lookup yields CDR1 SSHAT and CDR2 FNYEAQ (reference sequence). This CDR3 has 15 amino acids. As DNA, the CDR3 is TGTGCTAGCAGCTTAAAATATGGGAGCTCCTACGAGCAGTACTTC. It encodes CASSLKYGSSYEQYF.

CDR3 nucleotide sequence: TGTGCCAGCAGTCAGGGACAGGGGAACACCGGGGAGCTGTTTTTT. This sequence encodes CASSQGQGNTGELFF. The rearrangement links TRBV2 to TRBJ2-2; TRBD1 matches at 9 bases. Trimming took 5 bases from V and 1 from J; bases not matched to a gene: 2. Per germline, CDR1 SNHLY and CDR2 FYNNEI. This CDR3 comprises 15 residues.

The rearrangement uses TRBV18 and TRBJ2-1, with D hard to call. Trimming cost V 3 bases and J 5 bases, with 5 bases left between them. The CDR3 has 12 amino acids. In germline, CDR1 is KGHSH, CDR2 LQKENI. The CDR3 is CASSPPDNEQFF. Written as DNA, the CDR3 is TGTGCCAGCTCACCTCCCGACAATGAGCAGTTCTTC.

The gene calls are TRBV29-1 and TRBJ2-4, with D unclear. Germline lookup yields CDR1 SQVTM and CDR2 ANQGSEA. V lost 7 bases and J 0 bases, leaving 16 bases between the germline ends. The length of the CDR3 is 15 residues. As DNA, the CDR3 is TGCAGCGCCAACCCTAAACAGCTAGCCAAAAACATTCAGTACTTC. Residues: CSANPKQLAKNIQYF.

The V call is TRBV6-5, the J call TRBJ2-1; TRBD1 matches 7 bases. CDR3 length: 14 amino acids. With 6 bases clipped from V and 1 base from J, the junction kept 3 bases outside the gene matches. CDR1 MNHEY and CDR2 SVGAGI come from the germline V gene. The CDR3 reads CASREQGSYNEQFF. In DNA form, the CDR3 reads TGTGCCAGCAGGGAACAGGGGTCCTACAATGAGCAGTTCTTC.

This chain joins TRBV5-1 and TRBJ1-3, with 9 bases matching TRBD1. The CDR3 has 18 residues. Germline CDR1 SGHRS, CDR2 YFSETQ. The V gene end was trimmed by 3 bases and the J gene end by 4 bases; junction bases not matched to a gene: 14. The CDR3 protein is CASSSRTGAHDAGNTIYF. The CDR3 DNA reads TGCGCCAGCAGCTCCCGGACAGGGGCGCACGACGCGGGAAACACCATATATTTT.

V gene TRBV10-3 combines with J gene TRBJ2-1, with TRBD2 identical over 9 bases. CDR3 length: 16 amino acids. Germline V gene sequence: CDR1 ENHRY, CDR2 SYGVKD. V lost 2 bases, J lost 3 bases, and 5 bases stayed unmatched. This chain's CDR3 is CAISEGGGENYNEQFF. CDR3 DNA sequence: TGTGCCATCAGTGAGGGCGGGGGGGAGAACTACAATGAGCAGTTCTTC.

This chain joins TRBV25-1 and TRBJ2-1, with 8 bases fitting TRBD2. The CDR3 totals 18 residues. Germline V gene lookup returns CDR1 MGHDK and CDR2 SYGVNS. Trimming took 3 bases from V and 8 from J; bases not matched to a gene: 18. The CDR3 is CASSEKAGAPLVGDEQFF. The CDR3, as DNA: TGTGCCAGCAGTGAGAAAGCGGGAGCCCCCCTTGTCGGGGATGAGCAGTTCTTC. Looking up the rest from reference TRBV25-1 and TRBJ2-1 gives the full variable domain: EADIYQTPRYLVIGTGKKITLECSQTMGHDKMYWYQQDPGMELHLIHYSYGVNSTEKGDLSSESTVSRIRTEHFPLTLESARPSHTSQYLCASSEKAGAPLVGDEQFFGPGTRLTVL.

The chain uses TRBV19 and TRBJ1-5; tentative D call: TRBD1 (5 bases). Trimming took off 5 bases at V and 1 base at J, with 15 bases between the two ends. The CDR3 is 16 residues long. Germline CDR1 LNHDA, CDR2 SQIVND (reference sequence). The CDR3 loop is CASSAIDGHSNQPQHF. The CDR3 region has the DNA TGTGCCAGTAGTGCTATCGACGGACACAGCAATCAGCCCCAGCATTTT.